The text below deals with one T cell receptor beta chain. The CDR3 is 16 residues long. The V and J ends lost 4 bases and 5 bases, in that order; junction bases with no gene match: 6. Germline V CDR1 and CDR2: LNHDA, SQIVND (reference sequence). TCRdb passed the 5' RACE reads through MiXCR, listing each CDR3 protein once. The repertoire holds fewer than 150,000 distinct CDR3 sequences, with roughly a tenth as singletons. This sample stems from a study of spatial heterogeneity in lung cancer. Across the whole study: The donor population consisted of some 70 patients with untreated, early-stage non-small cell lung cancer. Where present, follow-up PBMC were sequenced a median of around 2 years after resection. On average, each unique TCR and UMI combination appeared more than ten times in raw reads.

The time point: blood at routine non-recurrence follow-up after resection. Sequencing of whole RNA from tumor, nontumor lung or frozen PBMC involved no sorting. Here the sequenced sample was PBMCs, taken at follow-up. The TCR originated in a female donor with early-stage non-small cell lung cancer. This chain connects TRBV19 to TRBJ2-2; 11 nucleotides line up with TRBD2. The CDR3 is CASSKLAGVGTGELFF. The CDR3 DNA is TGTGCCAGTAGTAAACTAGCGGGAGTGGGGACCGGGGAGCTGTTTTTT.